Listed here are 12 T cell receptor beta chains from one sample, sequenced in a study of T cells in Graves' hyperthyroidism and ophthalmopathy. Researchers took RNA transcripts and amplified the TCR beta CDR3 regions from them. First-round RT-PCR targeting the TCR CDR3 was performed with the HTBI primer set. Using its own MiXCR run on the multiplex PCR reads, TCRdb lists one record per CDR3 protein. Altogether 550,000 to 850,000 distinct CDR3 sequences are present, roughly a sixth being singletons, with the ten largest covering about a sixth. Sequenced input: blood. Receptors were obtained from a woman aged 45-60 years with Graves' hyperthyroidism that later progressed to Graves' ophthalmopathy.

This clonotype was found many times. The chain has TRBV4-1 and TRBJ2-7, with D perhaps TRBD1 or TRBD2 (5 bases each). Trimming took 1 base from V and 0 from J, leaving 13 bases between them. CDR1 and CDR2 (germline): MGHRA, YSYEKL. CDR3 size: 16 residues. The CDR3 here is CASSQGTGRRSYEQYF. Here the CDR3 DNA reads TGCGCCAGCAGCCAAGGGACGGGACGTCGCTCCTACGAGCAGTACTTC.

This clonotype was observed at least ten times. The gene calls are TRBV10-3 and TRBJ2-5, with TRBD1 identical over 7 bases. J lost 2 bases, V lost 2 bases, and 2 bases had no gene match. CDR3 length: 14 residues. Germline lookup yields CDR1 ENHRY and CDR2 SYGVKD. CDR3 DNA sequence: TGTGCCATCAGTGAGAGGGGACAGCAAGAGACCCAGTACTTC. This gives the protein CAISERGQQETQYF.

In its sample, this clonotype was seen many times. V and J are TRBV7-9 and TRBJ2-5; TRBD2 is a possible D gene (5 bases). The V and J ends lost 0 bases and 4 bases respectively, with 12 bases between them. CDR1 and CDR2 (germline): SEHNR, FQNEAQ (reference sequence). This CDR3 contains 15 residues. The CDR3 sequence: CASSLASDYLETQYF. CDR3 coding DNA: TGTGCCAGCAGCTTAGCTTCCGACTACCTAGAGACCCAGTACTTC.

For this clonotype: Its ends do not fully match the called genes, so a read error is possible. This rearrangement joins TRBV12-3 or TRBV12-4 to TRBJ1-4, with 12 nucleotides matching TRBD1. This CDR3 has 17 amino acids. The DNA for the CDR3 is TGTGCCTGCAGACCGGGACAGGGGGCGCCGGCTAATGAAAAACTGTTTTTT. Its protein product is CACRPGQGAPANEKLFF.

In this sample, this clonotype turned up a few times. CDR3 in DNA: TGTGCCATCAGAGGGGACTTGTCCCAAGAGACCCAGTACTTC. Its translation: CAIRGDLSQETQYF. The rearrangement links TRBV10-3 to TRBJ2-5; perhaps TRBD2 as D (6 bases). V shed 6 bases and J shed 1 base, with 12 bases lying between them. This CDR3 region has 14 residues. Germline V gives CDR1 ENHRY, CDR2 SYGVKD.

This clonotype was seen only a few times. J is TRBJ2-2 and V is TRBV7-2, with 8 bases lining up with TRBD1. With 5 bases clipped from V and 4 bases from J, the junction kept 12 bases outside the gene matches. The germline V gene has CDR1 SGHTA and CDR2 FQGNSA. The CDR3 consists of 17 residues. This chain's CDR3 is CASSLMGTGGGTGELFF. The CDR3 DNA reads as TGTGCCAGCAGCCTAATGGGTACAGGGGGTGGCACCGGGGAGCTGTTTTTT. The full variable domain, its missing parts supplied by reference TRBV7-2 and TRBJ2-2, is GAGVSQSPSNKVTEKGKDVELRCDPISGHTALYWYRQSLGQGLEFLIYFQGNSAPDKSGLPSDRFSAERTGGSVSTLTIQRTQQEDSAVYLCASSLMGTGGGTGELFFGEGSRLTVL.

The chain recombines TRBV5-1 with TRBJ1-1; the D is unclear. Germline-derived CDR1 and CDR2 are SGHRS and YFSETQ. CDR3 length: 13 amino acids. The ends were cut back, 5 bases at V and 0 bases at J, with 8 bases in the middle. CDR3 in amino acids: CASRGVLNTEAFF. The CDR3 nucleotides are TGCGCCAGCAGAGGTGTCCTGAACACTGAAGCTTTCTTT.

For the CDR3, the DNA is TGTGCCAGCAGCGCAGAGATGGGGGGACAAGAGACCCAGTACTTC. Amino acids: CASSAEMGGQETQYF. The chain recombines TRBV2 with TRBJ2-5; D is perhaps TRBD2 (6 bases). The germline CDR1 and CDR2 sequences are SNHLY and FYNNEI. The germline V and J ends were trimmed by 6 bases and 2 bases, with 16 bases remaining between them. CDR3 length: 15 amino acids.

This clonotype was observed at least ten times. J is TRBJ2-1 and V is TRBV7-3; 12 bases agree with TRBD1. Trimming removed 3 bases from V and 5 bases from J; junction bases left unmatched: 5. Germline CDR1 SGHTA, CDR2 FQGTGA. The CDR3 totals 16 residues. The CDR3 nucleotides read TGTGCCAGCAGCTTGACCGGGACAGGGGGCAACAATGAGCAGTTCTTC. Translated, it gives CASSLTGTGGNNEQFF.

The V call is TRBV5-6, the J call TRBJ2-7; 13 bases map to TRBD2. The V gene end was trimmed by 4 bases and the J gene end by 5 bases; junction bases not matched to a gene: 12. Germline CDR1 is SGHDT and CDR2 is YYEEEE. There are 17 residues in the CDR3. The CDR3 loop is CASSRLAGGPNSHEQYF. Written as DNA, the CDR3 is TGTGCCAGCAGCCGACTAGCGGGGGGCCCCAATAGTCACGAGCAGTACTTC.

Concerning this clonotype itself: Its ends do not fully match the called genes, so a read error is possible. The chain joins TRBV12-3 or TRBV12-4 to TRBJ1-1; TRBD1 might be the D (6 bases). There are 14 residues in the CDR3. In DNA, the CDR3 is TGTGCCAGCAGTCCCAGGGGACTGAACACTGGAGCTTTCTTT. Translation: CASSPRGLNTGAFF.

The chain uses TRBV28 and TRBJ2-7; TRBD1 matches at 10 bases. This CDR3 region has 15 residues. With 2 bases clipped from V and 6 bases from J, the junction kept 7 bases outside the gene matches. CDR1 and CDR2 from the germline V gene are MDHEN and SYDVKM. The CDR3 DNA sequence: TGTGCCAGCAGTTTACCCGGGACAGGGGTTGTCGAGCAGTACTTC. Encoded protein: CASSLPGTGVVEQYF. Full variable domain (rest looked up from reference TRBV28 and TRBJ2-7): DVKVTQSSRYLVKRTGEKVFLECVQDMDHENMFWYRQDPGLGLRLIYFSYDVKMKEKGDIPEGYSVSREKKERFSLILESASTNQTSMYLCASSLPGTGVVEQYFGPGTRLTVT.